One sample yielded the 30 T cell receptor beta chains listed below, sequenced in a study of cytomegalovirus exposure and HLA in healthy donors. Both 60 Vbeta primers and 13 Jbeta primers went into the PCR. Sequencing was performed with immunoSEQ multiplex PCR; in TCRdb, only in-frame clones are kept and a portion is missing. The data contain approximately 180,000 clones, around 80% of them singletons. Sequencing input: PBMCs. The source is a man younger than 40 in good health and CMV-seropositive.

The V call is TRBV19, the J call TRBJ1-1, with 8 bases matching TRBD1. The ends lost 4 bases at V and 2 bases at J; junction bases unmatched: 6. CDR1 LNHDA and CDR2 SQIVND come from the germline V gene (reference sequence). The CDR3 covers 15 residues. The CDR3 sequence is CASSTYTGGNTEAFF. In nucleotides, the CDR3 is TGTGCCAGTAGTACCTATACAGGGGGAAACACTGAAGCTTTCTTT. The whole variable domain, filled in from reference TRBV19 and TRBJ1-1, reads DGGITQSPKYLFRKEGQNVTLSCEQNLNHDAMYWYRQDPGQGLRLIYYSQIVNDFQKGDIAEGYSVSREKKESFPLTVTSAQKNPTAFYLCASSTYTGGNTEAFFGQGTRLTVV.

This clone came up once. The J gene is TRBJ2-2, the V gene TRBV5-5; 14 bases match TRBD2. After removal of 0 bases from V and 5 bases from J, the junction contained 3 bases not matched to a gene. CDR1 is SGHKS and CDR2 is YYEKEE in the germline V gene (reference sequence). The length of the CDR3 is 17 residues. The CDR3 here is CASSLGLAGGRTGELFF. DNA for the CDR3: TGTGCCAGCAGCTTGGGACTAGCGGGGGGGCGAACCGGGGAGCTGTTTTTT.

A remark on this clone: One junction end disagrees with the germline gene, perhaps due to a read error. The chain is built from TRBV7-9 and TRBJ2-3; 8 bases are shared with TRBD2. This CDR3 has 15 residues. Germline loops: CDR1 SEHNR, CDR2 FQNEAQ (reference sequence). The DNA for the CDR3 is TGTTCCAGCAGCTTAGGACTAGCACTCACAGATACGCAGTATTTT. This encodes CSSSLGLALTDTQYF. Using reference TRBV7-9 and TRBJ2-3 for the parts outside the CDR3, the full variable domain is DTGVSQNPRHKITKRGQNVTFRCDPISEHNRLYWYRQTLGQGPEFLTYFQNEAQLEKSRLLSDRFSAERPKGSFSTLEIQRTEQGDSAMYLCSSSLGLALTDTQYFGPGTRLTVL.

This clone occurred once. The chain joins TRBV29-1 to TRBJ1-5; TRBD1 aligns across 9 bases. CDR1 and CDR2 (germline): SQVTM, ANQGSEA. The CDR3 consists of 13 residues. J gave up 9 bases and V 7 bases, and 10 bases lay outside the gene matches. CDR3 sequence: CSAKGQGETPQHF. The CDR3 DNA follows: TGCAGCGCCAAGGGACAGGGCGAAACGCCCCAGCATTTT. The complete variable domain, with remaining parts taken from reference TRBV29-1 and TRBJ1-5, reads SAVISQKPSRDICQRGTSLTIQCQVDSQVTMMFWYRQQPGQSLTLIATANQGSEATYESGFVIDKFPISRPNLTFSTLTVSNMSPEDSSIYLCSAKGQGETPQHFGDGTRLSIL.

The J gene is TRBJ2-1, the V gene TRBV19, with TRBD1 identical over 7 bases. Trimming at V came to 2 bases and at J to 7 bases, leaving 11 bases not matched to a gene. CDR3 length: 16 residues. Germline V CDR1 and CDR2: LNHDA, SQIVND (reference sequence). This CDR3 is CASSISRAGGRNEQFF. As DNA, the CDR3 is TGTGCCAGTAGTATAAGCCGGGCAGGGGGAAGGAATGAGCAGTTCTTC.

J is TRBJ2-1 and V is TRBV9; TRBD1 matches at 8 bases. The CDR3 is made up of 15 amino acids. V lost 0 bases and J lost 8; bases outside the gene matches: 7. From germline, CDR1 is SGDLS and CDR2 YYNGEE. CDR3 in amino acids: CASSVAGQGADEQFF. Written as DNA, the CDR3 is TGTGCCAGCAGCGTAGCTGGGCAGGGGGCGGATGAGCAGTTCTTC.

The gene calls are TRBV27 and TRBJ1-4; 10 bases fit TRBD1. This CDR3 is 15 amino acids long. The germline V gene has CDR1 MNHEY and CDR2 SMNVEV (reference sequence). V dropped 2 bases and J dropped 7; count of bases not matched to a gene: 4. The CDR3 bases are TGTGCCAGCAGTTTAGTCCGGGACAGGGGTGAAAAACTGTTTTTT. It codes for CASSLVRDRGEKLFF.

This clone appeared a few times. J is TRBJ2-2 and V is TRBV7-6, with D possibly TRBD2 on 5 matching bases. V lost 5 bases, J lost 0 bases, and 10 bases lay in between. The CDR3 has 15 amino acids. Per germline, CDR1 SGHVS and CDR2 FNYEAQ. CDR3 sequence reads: CASSPTRANTGELFF. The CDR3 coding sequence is TGTGCCAGCAGCCCAACTAGGGCGAACACCGGGGAGCTGTTTTTT.

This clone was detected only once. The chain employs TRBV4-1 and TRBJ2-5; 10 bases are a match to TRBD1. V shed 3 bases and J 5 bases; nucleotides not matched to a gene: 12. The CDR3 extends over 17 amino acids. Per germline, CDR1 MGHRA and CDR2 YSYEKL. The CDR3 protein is CASSHKGPGTGDETQYF. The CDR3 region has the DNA TGCGCCAGCAGCCACAAAGGACCCGGGACAGGGGATGAGACCCAGTACTTC.

CDR3 residues: CASSQVTSGGPSTDTQYF. DNA for the CDR3: TGTGCCAGCAGCCAAGTTACTAGCGGGGGCCCTAGCACAGATACGCAGTATTTT. The chain employs TRBV4-2 and TRBJ2-3, with TRBD2 identical over 11 bases. Per germline, CDR1 LGHNA and CDR2 YNFKEQ. The CDR3 is 18 residues long. J gave up 0 bases and V 1 base, and 6 bases lay outside the gene matches.

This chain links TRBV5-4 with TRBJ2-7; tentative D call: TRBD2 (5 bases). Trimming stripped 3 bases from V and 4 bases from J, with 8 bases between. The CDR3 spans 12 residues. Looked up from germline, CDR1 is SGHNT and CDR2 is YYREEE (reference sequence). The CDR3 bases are TGTGCCAGCAGCTCGGGAAAGTACGAGCAGTACTTC. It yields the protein CASSSGKYEQYF.

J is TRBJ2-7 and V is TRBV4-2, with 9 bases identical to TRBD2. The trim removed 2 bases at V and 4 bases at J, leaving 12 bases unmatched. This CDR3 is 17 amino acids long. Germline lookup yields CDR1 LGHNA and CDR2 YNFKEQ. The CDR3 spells CASSQTVVAGATYEQYF. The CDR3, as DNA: TGTGCCAGCAGCCAAACTGTGGTAGCGGGGGCCACATACGAGCAGTACTTC.

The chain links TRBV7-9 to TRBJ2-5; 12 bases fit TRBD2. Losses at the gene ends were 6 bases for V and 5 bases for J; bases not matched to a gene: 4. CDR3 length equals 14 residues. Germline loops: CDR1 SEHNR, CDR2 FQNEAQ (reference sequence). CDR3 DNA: TGTGCCAGCAGTCCTAGCGGGGGGGTTGAGACCCAGTACTTC. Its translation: CASSPSGGVETQYF.

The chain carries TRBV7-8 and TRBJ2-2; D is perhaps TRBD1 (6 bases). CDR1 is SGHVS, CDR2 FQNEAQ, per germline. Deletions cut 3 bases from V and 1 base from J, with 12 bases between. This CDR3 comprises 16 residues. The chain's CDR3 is CASSFPGVGNTGELFF. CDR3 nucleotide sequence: TGTGCCAGCAGCTTCCCAGGGGTAGGGAACACCGGGGAGCTGTTTTTT.

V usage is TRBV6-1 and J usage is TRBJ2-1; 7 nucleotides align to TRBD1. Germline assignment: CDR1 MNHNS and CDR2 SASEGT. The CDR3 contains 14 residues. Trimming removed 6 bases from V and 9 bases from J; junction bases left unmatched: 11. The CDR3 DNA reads TGTGCCAGCAGAAGCATTACAGGGGTTAGTGAGCAGTTCTTC. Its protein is CASRSITGVSEQFF.

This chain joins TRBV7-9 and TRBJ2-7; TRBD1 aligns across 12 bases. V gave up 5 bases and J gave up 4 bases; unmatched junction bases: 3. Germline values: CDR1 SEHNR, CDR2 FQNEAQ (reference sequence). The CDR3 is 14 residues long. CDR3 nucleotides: TGTGCCAGCAGCGGGGGACAGGGGGCGTACGAGCAGTACTTC. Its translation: CASSGGQGAYEQYF. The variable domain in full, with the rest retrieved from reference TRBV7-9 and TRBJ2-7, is DTGVSQNPRHKITKRGQNVTFRCDPISEHNRLYWYRQTLGQGPEFLTYFQNEAQLEKSRLLSDRFSAERPKGSFSTLEIQRTEQGDSAMYLCASSGGQGAYEQYFGPGTRLTVT.

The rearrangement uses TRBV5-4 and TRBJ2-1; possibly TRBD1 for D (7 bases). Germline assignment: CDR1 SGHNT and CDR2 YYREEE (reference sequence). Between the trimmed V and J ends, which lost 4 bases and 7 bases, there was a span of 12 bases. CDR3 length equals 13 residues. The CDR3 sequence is CASSVQGRNEQFF. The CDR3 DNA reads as TGTGCCAGCAGCGTACAGGGGAGGAATGAGCAGTTCTTC.

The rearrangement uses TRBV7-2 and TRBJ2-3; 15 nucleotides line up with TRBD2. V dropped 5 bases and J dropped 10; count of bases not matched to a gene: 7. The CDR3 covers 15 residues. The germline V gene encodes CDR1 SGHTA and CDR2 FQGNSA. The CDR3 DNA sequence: TGTGCCAGCAGCACACCGGGACTAGCGGGGGGCCCGCAGTATTTT. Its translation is CASSTPGLAGGPQYF.

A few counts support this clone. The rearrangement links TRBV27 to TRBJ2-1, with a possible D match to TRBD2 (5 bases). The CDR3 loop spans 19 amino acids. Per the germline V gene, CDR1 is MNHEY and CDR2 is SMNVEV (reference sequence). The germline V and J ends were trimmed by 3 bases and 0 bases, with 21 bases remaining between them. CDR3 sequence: CASSFIVLQADPSYNEQFF. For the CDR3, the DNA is TGTGCCAGCAGTTTTATAGTGTTACAAGCGGACCCCTCCTACAATGAGCAGTTCTTC.

The CDR3 nucleotides are TGTGCCAGCTATAGCGGGGGGGCCGCAGATACGCAGTATTTT. It yields the protein CASYSGGAADTQYF. The rearrangement uses TRBV2 and TRBJ2-3; the match to TRBD2 covers 11 bases. This CDR3 contains 14 residues. After removal of 8 bases from V and 4 bases from J, the junction contained 5 bases not matched to a gene. Germline CDR1 SNHLY, CDR2 FYNNEI. Filled out from reference TRBV2 and TRBJ2-3, the complete variable domain reads EPEVTQTPSHQVTQMGQEVILRCVPISNHLYFYWYRQILGQKVEFLVSFYNNEISEKSEIFDDQFSVERPDGSNFTLKIRSTKLEDSAMYFCASYSGGAADTQYFGPGTRLTVL.

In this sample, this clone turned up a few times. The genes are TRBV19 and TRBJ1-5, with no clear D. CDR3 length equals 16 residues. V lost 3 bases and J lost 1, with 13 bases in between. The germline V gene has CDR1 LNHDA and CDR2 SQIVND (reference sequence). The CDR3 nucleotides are TGTGCCAGTAGTATTATCGGGGAATGGAGCAATCAGCCCCAGCATTTT. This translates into CASSIIGEWSNQPQHF.

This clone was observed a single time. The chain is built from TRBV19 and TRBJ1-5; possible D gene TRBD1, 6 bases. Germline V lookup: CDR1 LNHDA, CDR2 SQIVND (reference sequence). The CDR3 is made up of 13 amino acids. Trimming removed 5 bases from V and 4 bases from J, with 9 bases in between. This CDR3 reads CASSPRGNQPQHF. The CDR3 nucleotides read TGTGCCAGTAGTCCCAGGGGAAATCAGCCCCAGCATTTT.

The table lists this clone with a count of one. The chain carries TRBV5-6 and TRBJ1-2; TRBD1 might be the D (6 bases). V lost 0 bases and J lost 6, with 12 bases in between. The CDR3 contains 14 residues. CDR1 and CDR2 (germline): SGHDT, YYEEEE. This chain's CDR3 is CASSLDTGTHGYTF. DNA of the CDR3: TGTGCCAGCAGCTTGGATACAGGGACCCATGGCTACACCTTC.

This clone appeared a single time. DNA for the CDR3: TGTGCCAGCAGCCCGGGGACAGAAGCGTACGAGCAGTACTTC. Its protein product is CASSPGTEAYEQYF. The rearrangement links TRBV9 to TRBJ2-7; 7 bases map to TRBD1. The CDR3 length is 14 residues. V lost 4 bases to trimming and J lost 4 bases; unmatched junction nucleotides: 8. Germline assignment: CDR1 SGDLS and CDR2 YYNGEE.

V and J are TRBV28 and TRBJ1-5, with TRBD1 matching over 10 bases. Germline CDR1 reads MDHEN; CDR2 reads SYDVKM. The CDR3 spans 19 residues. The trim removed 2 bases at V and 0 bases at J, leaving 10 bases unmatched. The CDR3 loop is CASSLATGQGSYSNQPQHF. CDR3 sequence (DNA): TGTGCCAGCAGTTTAGCGACGGGACAGGGGTCCTATAGCAATCAGCCCCAGCATTTT.

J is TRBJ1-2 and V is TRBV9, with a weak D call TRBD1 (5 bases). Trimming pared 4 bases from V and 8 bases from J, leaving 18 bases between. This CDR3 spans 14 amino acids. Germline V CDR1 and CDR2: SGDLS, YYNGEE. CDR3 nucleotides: TGTGCCAGCAGCTCCCCCTCGGCCAGGGTCGGCTACACCTTC. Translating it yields CASSSPSARVGYTF.

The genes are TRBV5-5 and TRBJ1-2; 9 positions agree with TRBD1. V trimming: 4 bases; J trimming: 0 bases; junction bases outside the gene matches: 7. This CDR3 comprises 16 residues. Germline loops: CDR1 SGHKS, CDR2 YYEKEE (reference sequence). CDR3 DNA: TGTGCCAGCAGCCAACCGGGACAGGGTGCTAACTATGGCTACACCTTC. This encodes CASSQPGQGANYGYTF.

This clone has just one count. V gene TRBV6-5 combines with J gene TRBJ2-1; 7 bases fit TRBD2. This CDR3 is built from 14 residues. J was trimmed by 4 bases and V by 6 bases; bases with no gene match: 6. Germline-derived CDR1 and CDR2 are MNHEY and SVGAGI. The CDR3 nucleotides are TGTGCCAGCAGACGGGAGGTAGGGTACAATGAGCAGTTCTTC. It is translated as CASRREVGYNEQFF.

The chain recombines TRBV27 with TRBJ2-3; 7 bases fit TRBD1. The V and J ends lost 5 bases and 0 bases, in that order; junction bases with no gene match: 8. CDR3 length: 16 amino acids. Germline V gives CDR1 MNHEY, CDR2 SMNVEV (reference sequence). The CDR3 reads CASSPRQGPSTDTQYF. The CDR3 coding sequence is TGTGCCAGCAGTCCGAGACAGGGCCCTAGCACAGATACGCAGTATTTT.

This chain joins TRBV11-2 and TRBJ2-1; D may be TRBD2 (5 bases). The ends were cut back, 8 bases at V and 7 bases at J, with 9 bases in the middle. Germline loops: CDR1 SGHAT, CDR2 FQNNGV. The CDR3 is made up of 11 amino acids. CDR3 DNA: TGTGCCAGCGGCCCGGGGAATGAGCAGTTCTTC. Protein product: CASGPGNEQFF.